This T cell receptor (beta chain) was observed in a study of T cell responses to AZD1222 COVID-19 vaccine. Study-level background: Researchers grouped second doses given at about 4 or about 12 weeks into one pool.

V dropped 7 bases and J dropped 2; count of bases not matched to a gene: 5. CDR3 length: 14 amino acids. Germline CDR1 is SNHLY and CDR2 is FYNNEI. Sequencing was performed with immunoSEQ multiplex PCR; in TCRdb, only in-frame clones are kept and a portion is missing. This sample yields some 150,000 clones, of which 89% are seen a single time; about 2.7% belongs to the top ten. This clone turned up a few times. Its antigen is as yet unknown. Study-wide points: Donors were chiefly white British, with a greater number of females, and clonal diversity was perhaps underestimated. Only 5 or 6 individuals given AZD1222 were seropositive at baseline. Across the whole spike, CD4 TCRs peaked at regions 160-218 and 743-854.

Specimen: peripheral blood, collected on day 0 of AZD1222 vaccination. This TCR was recovered from an adult in good health. The V gene is TRBV2, the J gene TRBJ2-1, with 7 bases identical to TRBD2. The CDR3, as DNA: TGTGCCAGCAAAGCGGGGCCGACCTACAATGAGCAGTTCTTC. Amino acids: CASKAGPTYNEQFF.